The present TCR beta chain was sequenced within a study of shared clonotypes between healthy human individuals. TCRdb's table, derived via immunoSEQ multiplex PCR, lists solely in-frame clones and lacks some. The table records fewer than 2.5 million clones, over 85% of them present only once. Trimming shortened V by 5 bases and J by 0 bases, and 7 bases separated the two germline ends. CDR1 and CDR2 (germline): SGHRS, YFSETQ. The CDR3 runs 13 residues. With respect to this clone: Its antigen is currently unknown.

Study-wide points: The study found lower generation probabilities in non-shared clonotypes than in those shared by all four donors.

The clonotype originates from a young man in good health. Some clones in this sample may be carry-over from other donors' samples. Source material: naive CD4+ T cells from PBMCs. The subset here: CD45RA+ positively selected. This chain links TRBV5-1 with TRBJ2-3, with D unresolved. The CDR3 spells CASRSTSTDTQYF. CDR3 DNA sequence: TGCGCCAGCAGGTCGACTAGCACAGATACGCAGTATTTT.